A selection of T cell receptor beta chains follows, all from one sample in a study of T cell responses to AZD1222 COVID-19 vaccine. The assay was immunoSEQ multiplex PCR, and TCRdb's table has in-frame clones only and misses some. Here the sample spans some 91,000 clones, 89% being singletons. The sequenced sample was peripheral blood, obtained on day 0 of AZD1222 vaccination. The receptors were gathered from an adult in good health. The CDR3 runs from the conserved cysteine through the conserved F or W. The D gene is left open where the match is weak. Expanded clones are given a class, and other clones once, few, many or no size at all.

V,J,D,size,CDR3,DNA
TRBV20-1,TRBJ1-5,.,.,CSASAGAPNQPQHF,TGCAGTGCTAGTGCGGGGGCGCCTAATCAGCCCCAGCATTTT
TRBV29-1,TRBJ2-5,.,.,CSARVGQETQYF,TGCAGCGCCCGGGTTGGGCAAGAGACCCAGTACTTC
TRBV7-9,TRBJ1-4,TRBD1,.,CASTTGQGLNEKLFF,TGTGCCAGCACCACAGGACAGGGGCTAAATGAAAAACTGTTTTTT
TRBV5-1,TRBJ2-5,TRBD2,.,CASSLVPHTLAGGRQETQYF,TGCGCCAGCAGCTTGGTCCCGCATACACTAGCGGGAGGGAGGCAAGAGACCCAGTACTTC
TRBV5-1,TRBJ2-1,.,few,CASSSDPPGQGGNEQFF,TGCGCCAGCAGCTCGGATCCCCCTGGACAGGGAGGGAATGAGCAGTTCTTC
TRBV6-1,TRBJ1-6,.,.,CASSEEGGNSPLHF,TGTGCCAGCAGTGAAGAGGGGGGCAATTCACCCCTCCACTTT
TRBV10-3,TRBJ2-7,.,few,CAISEGGGVYEQYF,TGTGCCATCAGTGAGGGGGGAGGAGTCTACGAGCAGTACTTC
TRBV6-5,TRBJ2-1,TRBD2,once,CASSSGLAGGPEQFF,TGTGCCAGCAGTTCGGGACTAGCGGGAGGGCCTGAGCAGTTCTTC
TRBV18,TRBJ2-1,.,.,CASSLDRLNEQFF,TGTGCCAGCTCACTCGACAGGCTGAATGAGCAGTTCTTC
TRBV7-9,TRBJ2-7,.,.,CASSFSYEQYF,TGTGCCAGCAGCTTCTCCTACGAGCAGTACTTC
TRBV10-3,TRBJ1-2,.,.,CAISDHQNNYGYTF,TGTGCCATCAGTGACCATCAGAATAACTATGGCTACACCTTC